Here is one T cell receptor beta chain with its context. cDNA reverse transcribed from extracted RNA served as the sequencing template. Measured with immunoSEQ multiplex PCR; TCRdb has only the in-frame clones, and not every one. This table holds roughly 180,000 clones, 55% to 70% found once. This CDR3 contains 13 residues. CDR1 is SQVTM, CDR2 ANQGSEA, per germline. The junction had 10 bases not matched to a gene; V was cut back by 7 bases and J by 8 bases. These data belong to a study of CD8+ T cells in alopecia areata. Treatment meaning: oral pan-JAK inhibitor, 5-10 mg twice daily. J is TRBJ1-4 and V is TRBV29-1; TRBD1 matches at 7 bases. The material was CD4+ T cells sorted from blood, obtained at week 4, from a patient treated with tofacitinib. This clonotype was obtained from a human donor with alopecia areata. The CDR3 protein is CSGLQGNGEKLFF. CDR3 bases: TGCAGCGGGTTACAGGGGAATGGGGAAAAACTGTTTTTT.